This T cell receptor (beta chain) was retrieved from a study of T-cell reconstitution after alpha-beta-depleted transplantation in children. Unique molecular identifiers were built into the TCRbeta library. TCRdb re-called the PCR reads with MiXCR, one entry per CDR3 protein. Of fewer than 400,000 distinct CDR3 sequences listed, roughly 21% were seen once; the top ten hold 3% to 4.5%. The CDR3 is 14 amino acids. CDR1 is SGHAT and CDR2 is FQDESV in the germline V gene (reference sequence). V gave up 5 bases and J gave up 4 bases; unmatched junction bases: 5. The clonotype was recovered from a human donor who donated a stem cell graft to a child with acute myeloid leukemia. This specimen was PBMCs from the stem cell graft donor, taken from the stem cell graft. This chain connects TRBV11-1 to TRBJ1-5, with 7 bases identical to TRBD1. The CDR3 bases are TGTGCCAGCAGCGAAAACAGGGGAAATCAGCCCCAGCATTTT. Its translation: CASSENRGNQPQHF.